The 23 T cell receptor beta chains presented below share a single source sample, sequenced in a study of human versus mouse CDR3 diversity and MHC coevolution. Here immunoSEQ multiplex PCR was the method, and the copy in TCRdb shows in-frame clones only, minus some. The sample yields 60,000 or so clones, 85% to 95% seen once. Specimen: naive CD4+ T cells from blood. Subset in this sample: CD45RO-negative CD62L-positive naive CD4 T cells. Receptors were obtained from a person aged 55 to 75 in good health.

The chain joins TRBV19 to TRBJ2-1; D is perhaps TRBD1 (6 bases). Germline-derived CDR1 and CDR2 are LNHDA and SQIVND (reference sequence). The CDR3 runs to 14 residues. Trimming pared 9 bases from V and 0 bases from J, leaving 12 bases between. Written as DNA, the CDR3 is TGTGCCAGCCTGGACAGCAGCTCCTACAATGAGCAGTTCTTC. Translation gives CASLDSSSYNEQFF.

The genes are TRBV11-3 and TRBJ2-5, with 13 bases matching TRBD2. Germline loops: CDR1 SGHNT, CDR2 YENEEA. CDR3 length: 17 amino acids. Trimming took 3 bases from V and 5 from J; bases not matched to a gene: 9. The CDR3 spells CASSFVVTSGGKETQYF. In DNA form, the CDR3 reads TGTGCCAGCAGCTTCGTAGTGACTAGCGGGGGGAAGGAGACCCAGTACTTC.

The rearrangement links TRBV11-2 to TRBJ1-2; the D gene is possibly TRBD1 (6 bases). Germline CDR1 is SGHAT and CDR2 is FQNNGV. Trimming shortened V by 4 bases and J by 0 bases, and 18 bases separated the two germline ends. The CDR3 is 17 amino acids. The CDR3 DNA is TGTGCCAGCAGCTCTAACAGGGCCACCGTGCCTAACTATGGCTACACCTTC. Translation: CASSSNRATVPNYGYTF.

The genes are TRBV5-1 and TRBJ1-2; D possibly corresponds to TRBD1 (6 bases). This CDR3 region has 15 residues. V lost 5 bases to trimming and J lost 4 bases, with 18 bases between them. Germline V CDR1 and CDR2: SGHRS, YFSETQ. The CDR3: CASRETGSSLYGYTF. Written as DNA, the CDR3 is TGCGCCAGCAGGGAAACAGGGAGTTCGCTCTATGGCTACACCTTC.

This clone was detected only a few times. J is TRBJ1-1 and V is TRBV6-5; 11 nucleotides align to TRBD1. The CDR3 loop spans 15 amino acids. In germline, CDR1 is MNHEY, CDR2 SVGAGI. J lost 10 bases, V lost 4 bases, and 11 bases had no gene match. The CDR3 sequence is CASSSARTGGIGAFF. CDR3 nucleotides: TGTGCCAGCAGTTCCGCCCGGACAGGGGGCATAGGAGCTTTCTTT.

This chain connects TRBV18 to TRBJ1-3; possible D gene TRBD1, 5 bases. The CDR3 sequence is 15 residues long. Germline V gene sequence: CDR1 KGHSH, CDR2 LQKENI. Trimming shortened V by 1 base and J by 4 bases, and 11 bases separated the two germline ends. CDR3 in amino acids: CASSPLDSLGNTIYF. The CDR3 bases are TGTGCCAGCTCACCACTCGACAGCTTAGGAAACACCATATATTTT. Full variable domain (remainder filled in from reference TRBV18 and TRBJ1-3): NAGVMQNPRHLVRRRGQEARLRCSPMKGHSHVYWYRQLPEEGLKFMVYLQKENIIDESGMPKERFSAEFPKEGPSILRIQQVVRGDSAAYFCASSPLDSLGNTIYFGEGSWLTVV.

V and J are TRBV27 and TRBJ2-7; TRBD2 matches at 12 bases. Trimming at V came to 8 bases and at J to 3 bases, leaving 14 bases not matched to a gene. The CDR3 runs 17 residues. Germline CDR1 MNHEY, CDR2 SMNVEV (reference sequence). In DNA, the CDR3 is TGTGCCAGCGCTTCGGGACTAGCGGGCGCAACGAACTACGAGCAGTACTTC. Its protein is CASASGLAGATNYEQYF.

CDR3 DNA: TGTGCCAGCAGCTTAGGGGGACTAGCGGGAGCGGTCGAGACCCAGTACTTC. Residues: CASSLGGLAGAVETQYF. This chain uses TRBV7-7 with TRBJ2-5; 14 nucleotides line up with TRBD2. Unmatched junction bases numbered 6, after V lost 1 base and J lost 5 bases. This CDR3 contains 17 residues. Germline V gives CDR1 SSHAT, CDR2 FNYEAQ (reference sequence).

The chain joins TRBV7-3 to TRBJ2-1, with 11 bases fitting TRBD2. V lost 5 bases to trimming and J lost 7 bases; unmatched junction nucleotides: 7. The germline CDR1 and CDR2 sequences are SGHTA and FQGTGA. This CDR3 region has 15 residues. DNA of the CDR3: TGTGCCAGCAGCCCGACTAGCGGGATTAGGAATGAGCAGTTCTTC. Its protein product is CASSPTSGIRNEQFF.

This clone has only a few counts. V gene TRBV4-1 combines with J gene TRBJ1-4, with 9 bases fitting TRBD1. The CDR3 spans 16 residues. V trimming: 1 base; J trimming: 7 bases; junction bases outside the gene matches: 7. Germline V gene data show CDR1 as MGHRA and CDR2 as YSYEKL. The CDR3 DNA sequence: TGCGCCAGCAGCCAAGTCCTTGGACAGGGGCGTGAAAAACTGTTTTTT. Its translation: CASSQVLGQGREKLFF.

This chain links TRBV9 with TRBJ2-2, with D maybe TRBD2 (6 bases). Germline assignment: CDR1 SGDLS and CDR2 YYNGEE. V dropped 6 bases and J dropped 1 base, with 16 bases sitting between them. The CDR3 extends over 16 amino acids. In DNA, the CDR3 is TGTGCCAGCACCCCAAGGGTAGCGGAGAACACCGGGGAGCTGTTTTTT. It translates to CASTPRVAENTGELFF.

The gene calls are TRBV29-1 and TRBJ2-7; a weak D match, TRBD2 (6 bases). The CDR3 runs 14 residues. Trimming took 4 bases from V and 0 from J, leaving 13 bases between them. Germline assignment: CDR1 SQVTM and CDR2 ANQGSEA. The DNA of the CDR3 is TGCAGCGTTGGGGAGCGGAGGGACTCCTACGAGCAGTACTTC. Translated, it gives CSVGERRDSYEQYF.

The chain combines TRBV27 with TRBJ2-7; the D gene is possibly TRBD1 (6 bases). Germline V lookup: CDR1 MNHEY, CDR2 SMNVEV (reference sequence). Between the trimmed V and J ends, which lost 6 bases and 0 bases, there was a span of 15 bases. CDR3 length: 15 residues. CDR3 sequence (DNA): TGTGCCAGCAGAGAGACTTTAGGGGGCTCCTACGAGCAGTACTTC. It translates to CASRETLGGSYEQYF.

To note about this clone: At one end the junction does not follow the germline gene, possibly because of a read error. The rearrangement uses TRBV6-1 and TRBJ2-5; D perhaps matches TRBD2 (6 bases). CDR3 size: 15 residues. The V gene's germline CDR1 is MNHNS and CDR2 SASEGT. This chain's CDR3 is CASREDLGTAETQYF. In nucleotides, the CDR3 is TGTGCCAGCAGGGAAGACTTGGGGACTGCGGAGACCCAGTACTTC.

This chain uses TRBV27 with TRBJ1-1; a weak D match, TRBD1 (5 bases). The CDR3 runs to 15 residues. The germline CDR1 and CDR2 sequences are MNHEY and SMNVEV (reference sequence). Between the trimmed V and J ends, which lost 5 bases and 2 bases, there was a span of 15 bases. The DNA of the CDR3 is TGTGCCAGCAGTCCCCGGACACCTCTCAACACTGAAGCTTTCTTT. It is translated as CASSPRTPLNTEAFF.

The chain is built from TRBV5-1 and TRBJ2-2; 10 nucleotides match TRBD2. Per germline, CDR1 SGHRS and CDR2 YFSETQ. With V trimmed by 0 bases and J by 5 bases, 7 bases remained unmatched. The CDR3 spans 17 residues. CDR3 amino acids: CASSLDSGRAGTGELFF. The CDR3 region has the DNA TGCGCCAGCAGCTTGGACAGCGGGAGGGCCGGGACCGGGGAGCTGTTTTTT.

V and J are TRBV18 and TRBJ1-2; D is uncertain. V was shortened by 3 bases and J by 0 bases, with 5 bases between the two germline ends. The CDR3 sequence is 13 residues long. In germline, CDR1 is KGHSH, CDR2 LQKENI. This CDR3 is CASSPGANYGYTF. In DNA, the CDR3 is TGTGCCAGCTCACCGGGAGCTAACTATGGCTACACCTTC.

The rearrangement links TRBV6-1 to TRBJ1-4; tentative D call: TRBD1 (5 bases). The V and J ends lost 6 bases and 7 bases respectively, with 15 bases between them. CDR3 length: 14 amino acids. Germline loops: CDR1 MNHNS, CDR2 SASEGT. The CDR3 loop reads CASRAQELREKLFF. CDR3 bases: TGTGCCAGCAGGGCACAGGAGCTGCGTGAAAAACTGTTTTTT.

The chain links TRBV28 to TRBJ2-2; no definite D call. The CDR3 has 14 residues. Germline CDR1 and CDR2: MDHEN and SYDVKM. The V and J ends lost 5 bases and 0 bases respectively, with 7 bases between them. The CDR3 is CASSPPANTGELFF. The CDR3, as DNA: TGTGCCAGCAGTCCCCCGGCGAACACCGGGGAGCTGTTTTTT. The whole variable domain, filled in from reference TRBV28 and TRBJ2-2, reads DVKVTQSSRYLVKRTGEKVFLECVQDMDHENMFWYRQDPGLGLRLIYFSYDVKMKEKGDIPEGYSVSREKKERFSLILESASTNQTSMYLCASSPPANTGELFFGEGSRLTVL.

CDR3 nucleotide sequence: TGTGCCAGCAGCCCGCGCGGGGAACGGCGAAATGAAAAACTGTTTTTT. Translation: CASSPRGERRNEKLFF. The chain links TRBV7-9 to TRBJ1-4, with D unresolved. The V gene lost 5 bases and the J gene lost 5 bases, with 18 bases spanning the gap. CDR1 and CDR2 (germline): SEHNR, FQNEAQ (reference sequence). The CDR3 contains 16 residues.

The V call is TRBV5-8, the J call TRBJ2-2; 10 bases map to TRBD2. CDR3 length equals 16 residues. Germline V gene lookup returns CDR1 SGHTS and CDR2 YDEGEE. V trimming: 4 bases; J trimming: 3 bases; junction bases outside the gene matches: 6. The CDR3 coding sequence is TGTGCCAGCAGCCGGAGACTAGCGGGCCACACCGGGGAGCTGTTTTTT. It specifies CASSRRLAGHTGELFF.

The chain employs TRBV5-1 and TRBJ2-1; 9 positions agree with TRBD1. Per the germline V gene, CDR1 is SGHRS and CDR2 is YFSETQ. The ends lost 7 bases at V and 9 bases at J; junction bases unmatched: 11. The CDR3 is 14 residues long. The CDR3 nucleotides are TGCGCCAGCCGAGTGACAGGGGGATCTTTTGAGCAGTTCTTC. Translating it yields CASRVTGGSFEQFF.

V gene TRBV2 combines with J gene TRBJ2-3; D is possibly TRBD2 (6 bases). The CDR3 consists of 13 residues. In germline, CDR1 is SNHLY, CDR2 FYNNEI. Trimming took 2 bases from V and 6 from J, leaving 9 bases between them. This CDR3 is CASSETRGDTQYF. Here the CDR3 DNA reads TGTGCCAGCAGTGAAACACGGGGGGATACGCAGTATTTT.